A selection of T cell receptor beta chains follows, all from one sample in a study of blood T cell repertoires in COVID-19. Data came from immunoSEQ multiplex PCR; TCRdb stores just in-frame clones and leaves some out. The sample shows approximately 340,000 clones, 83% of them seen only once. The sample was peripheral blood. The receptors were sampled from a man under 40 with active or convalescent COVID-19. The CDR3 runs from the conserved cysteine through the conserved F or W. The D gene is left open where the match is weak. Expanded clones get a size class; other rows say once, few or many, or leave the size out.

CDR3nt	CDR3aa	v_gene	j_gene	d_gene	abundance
TGCGCCAGCAGCCAGGAGACAGGGGCGAATTCACCCCTCCACTTT	CASSQETGANSPLHF	TRBV4-3	TRBJ1-6	TRBD1	once
TGTGCCACGTTAGACACTGCCCGGAACACTGAAGCTTTCTTT	CATLDTARNTEAFF	TRBV10-3	TRBJ1-1	.	.
TGTGCCAGCAGCTCGTCTGGGGGCCCCGGTGAAGCTTTCTTT	CASSSSGGPGEAFF	TRBV11-2	TRBJ1-1	.	.
TGTGCCAGCTCACCGGGGACAGAGGCCCCATATGAAGCTTTCTTT	CASSPGTEAPYEAFF	TRBV18	TRBJ1-1	TRBD1	once
TGTGCCAGCAGGAGAGTGGCAGATGGAGGCACAGATACGCAGTATTTT	CASRRVADGGTDTQYF	TRBV2	TRBJ2-3	.	.
TGTGCCAGCAGTTGGGCGTACATTGACACTGAAGCTTTCTTT	CASSWAYIDTEAFF	TRBV6-2/TRBV6-3	TRBJ1-1	.	.
TGTGCCAGTAGTCCCGGACAGGGCTATTTTAGCTCTGGGGCCAACGTCCTGACTTTC	CASSPGQGYFSSGANVLTF	TRBV19	TRBJ2-6	TRBD1	once
TGTGCCAGCAGCCCGACCCCCTCATTAGCGGTCACAGACAATGAGCAGTTCTTC	CASSPTPSLAVTDNEQFF	TRBV4-2	TRBJ2-1	.	.
TGCGCCAGCAGCTTAACAGGTTTGAACACTGAAGCTTTCTTT	CASSLTGLNTEAFF	TRBV5-1	TRBJ1-1	.	.
TGTGCCAGCAGCTTCACCGACAGGAGTGAGCAGTTCTTC	CASSFTDRSEQFF	TRBV7-3	TRBJ2-1	.	.
TGCGCCAGCAGCCGGAAGGACAGGGTGAACACTGAAGCTTTCTTT	CASSRKDRVNTEAFF	TRBV4-1	TRBJ1-1	TRBD1	.
TGCGCCAGCAGCCCACTTATTCTCGGGACTCGCTATAATGAGCAGTTCTTC	CASSPLILGTRYNEQFF	TRBV4-3	TRBJ2-1	.	.
TGCGCCACAGTTTCCGGGACAGGGAACACCGGGGAGCTGTTTTTT	CATVSGTGNTGELFF	TRBV5-1	TRBJ2-2	TRBD1	.
TGCGCCAGCAGCACGGGGGTTCGGACAGATACGCAGTATTTT	CASSTGVRTDTQYF	TRBV5-1	TRBJ2-3	.	.
TGTGCCAGCAGCCCCCACAGGGACCCCCGGAACGAGCAGTACTTC	CASSPHRDPRNEQYF	TRBV7-8	TRBJ2-7	.	.
TGTGCCAGCCGCCCCGGGGGGAGAGGTGAAGCTTTCTTT	CASRPGGRGEAFF	TRBV12-3/TRBV12-4	TRBJ1-1	.	.